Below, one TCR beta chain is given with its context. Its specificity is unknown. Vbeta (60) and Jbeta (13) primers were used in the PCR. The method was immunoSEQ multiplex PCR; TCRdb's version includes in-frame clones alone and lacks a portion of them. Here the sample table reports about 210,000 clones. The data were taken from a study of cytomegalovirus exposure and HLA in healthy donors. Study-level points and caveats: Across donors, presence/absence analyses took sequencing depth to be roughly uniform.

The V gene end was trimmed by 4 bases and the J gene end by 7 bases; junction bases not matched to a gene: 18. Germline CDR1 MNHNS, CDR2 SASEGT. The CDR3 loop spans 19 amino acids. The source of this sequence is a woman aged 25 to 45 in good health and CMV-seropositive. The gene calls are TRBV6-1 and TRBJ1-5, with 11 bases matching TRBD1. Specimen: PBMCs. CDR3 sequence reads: CASSARGGGQGGIGQPQHF. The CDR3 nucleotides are TGTGCCAGCAGTGCGAGGGGAGGGGGACAGGGGGGAATTGGACAGCCCCAGCATTTT.